This T cell receptor (beta chain) was profiled in a study of T cell changes during pregnancy in multiple sclerosis. Profiling relied on immunoSEQ multiplex PCR, and the TCRdb table lists in-frame clones only, not all of them. The sample includes about 44,000 clones, about 89% seen only once; the top ten take roughly 1.2%. This CDR3 comprises 15 residues. V lost 3 bases, J lost 2 bases, and 14 bases lay in between. Germline-derived CDR1 and CDR2 are KGHSH and LQKENI. This TCR came from a female donor with multiple sclerosis, enrolled in a pregnancy study. The sample consisted of CD4+ T cells from peripheral blood mononuclear cells, taken after pregnancy. The chain carries TRBV18 and TRBJ2-7; weak D call: TRBD1 (7 bases). CDR3 protein: CASSPGGQSAYEQYF. The DNA for the CDR3 is TGTGCCAGCTCACCGGGGGGACAGTCAGCCTACGAGCAGTACTTC.